This TCR beta chain is drawn from a study of CD8+ T cells in alopecia areata. Whole-study results and caveats: Higher clonality was seen in lesional scalp than in normal scalp, especially in alopecia totalis/universalis. Scalp clonality, together with expanded CD8+ clones among the top 100, fell significantly with tofacitinib. Scalp samples also contribute reads from the resident alphabeta T cells found in normal skin. Scalp and blood retained many expanded lesional clones during tofacitinib.

The authors extracted RNA and reverse transcribed it into cDNA as the sequencing template. TCRdb's copy holds only in-frame clones and misses some; the assay was immunoSEQ multiplex PCR. The sample holds some 180,000 clones, 50% to 65% seen once. The germline gives CDR1 LGHNA, CDR2 YSLEER. V shed 5 bases, J shed 4 bases, and the junction held 4 bases outside the gene matches. The CDR3 runs 14 residues. Turning to this clone: Its target is not known.

Treatment noted: oral pan-JAK inhibitor, 5-10 mg twice daily. This specimen was CD8+ T cells sorted from blood, taken at week 24, from a patient treated with tofacitinib. The chain links TRBV4-3 to TRBJ2-7, with 11 bases matching TRBD1. The sequence was obtained from a human donor with alopecia areata. CDR3 region: CASSNGQGAYEQYF. The DNA of the CDR3 is TGCGCCAGCAGCAACGGACAGGGGGCGTACGAGCAGTACTTC.